This T cell receptor beta chain was recorded in a study of immune evolution from preneoplasia to lung adenocarcinoma. This clone turned up a few times. Its antigen is as yet unknown. Regarding the study as a whole: Later-stage lesions appeared to have more T cells, more diversity, less clonality. Normal lung had the highest top T cell clone frequencies.

The assay was immunoSEQ multiplex PCR, and TCRdb's table has in-frame clones only and misses some. Among under 45,000 clones listed, roughly 80% were seen once. The germline V gene encodes CDR1 SGHTA and CDR2 FQGNSA. With 2 bases removed from V and 11 bases from J, the gap between germline ends came to 15 bases. This CDR3 region has 13 residues. The clonotype was recovered from a person in their sixties or seventies with lung adenocarcinoma. Source material: FFPE invasive lung adenocarcinoma tissue. The V gene is TRBV7-2, the J gene TRBJ1-1, with TRBD1 as a possible D gene (5 bases). The CDR3 region has the DNA TGTGCCAGCAGCTTATTGCAGGGCCGGGGGGCTTTCTTT. Amino acids: CASSLLQGRGAFF.